This T cell receptor (beta chain) was documented in a study of spatial heterogeneity in lung cancer. Study-level information: The study consistently detected more beta-chain than alpha-chain sequences. Regarding the study as a whole: Relative to follow-up, resection was when ubiquitous expanded tumor TCRs appeared more in blood.

This clonotype was seen more than once but under ten times. Its antigen is unknown. A distinct unique molecular identifier was carried by each TCR cDNA molecule. TCRdb re-analysed the 5' RACE reads in MiXCR, keeping a single row per CDR3 protein. The sample holds about 38,000 distinct CDR3 sequences, 7.5% to 8% seen once. V dropped 4 bases and J dropped 0 bases, with 13 bases sitting between them. In germline, CDR1 is SGHDT, CDR2 YYEEEE. The CDR3 has 15 residues. Time point of the sample: sample taken at primary tumor resection. Unsorted whole RNA of tumor, nontumor lung or frozen PBMC was sequenced. Sequenced material: PBMCs, taken at surgery. The TCR was taken from a male donor with early-stage non-small cell lung cancer. The chain uses TRBV5-6 and TRBJ1-1; a weak D match, TRBD1 (6 bases). This chain's CDR3 is CASSPLDRMNTEAFF. The CDR3 bases are TGTGCCAGCAGCCCCCTCGACAGGATGAACACTGAAGCTTTCTTT.